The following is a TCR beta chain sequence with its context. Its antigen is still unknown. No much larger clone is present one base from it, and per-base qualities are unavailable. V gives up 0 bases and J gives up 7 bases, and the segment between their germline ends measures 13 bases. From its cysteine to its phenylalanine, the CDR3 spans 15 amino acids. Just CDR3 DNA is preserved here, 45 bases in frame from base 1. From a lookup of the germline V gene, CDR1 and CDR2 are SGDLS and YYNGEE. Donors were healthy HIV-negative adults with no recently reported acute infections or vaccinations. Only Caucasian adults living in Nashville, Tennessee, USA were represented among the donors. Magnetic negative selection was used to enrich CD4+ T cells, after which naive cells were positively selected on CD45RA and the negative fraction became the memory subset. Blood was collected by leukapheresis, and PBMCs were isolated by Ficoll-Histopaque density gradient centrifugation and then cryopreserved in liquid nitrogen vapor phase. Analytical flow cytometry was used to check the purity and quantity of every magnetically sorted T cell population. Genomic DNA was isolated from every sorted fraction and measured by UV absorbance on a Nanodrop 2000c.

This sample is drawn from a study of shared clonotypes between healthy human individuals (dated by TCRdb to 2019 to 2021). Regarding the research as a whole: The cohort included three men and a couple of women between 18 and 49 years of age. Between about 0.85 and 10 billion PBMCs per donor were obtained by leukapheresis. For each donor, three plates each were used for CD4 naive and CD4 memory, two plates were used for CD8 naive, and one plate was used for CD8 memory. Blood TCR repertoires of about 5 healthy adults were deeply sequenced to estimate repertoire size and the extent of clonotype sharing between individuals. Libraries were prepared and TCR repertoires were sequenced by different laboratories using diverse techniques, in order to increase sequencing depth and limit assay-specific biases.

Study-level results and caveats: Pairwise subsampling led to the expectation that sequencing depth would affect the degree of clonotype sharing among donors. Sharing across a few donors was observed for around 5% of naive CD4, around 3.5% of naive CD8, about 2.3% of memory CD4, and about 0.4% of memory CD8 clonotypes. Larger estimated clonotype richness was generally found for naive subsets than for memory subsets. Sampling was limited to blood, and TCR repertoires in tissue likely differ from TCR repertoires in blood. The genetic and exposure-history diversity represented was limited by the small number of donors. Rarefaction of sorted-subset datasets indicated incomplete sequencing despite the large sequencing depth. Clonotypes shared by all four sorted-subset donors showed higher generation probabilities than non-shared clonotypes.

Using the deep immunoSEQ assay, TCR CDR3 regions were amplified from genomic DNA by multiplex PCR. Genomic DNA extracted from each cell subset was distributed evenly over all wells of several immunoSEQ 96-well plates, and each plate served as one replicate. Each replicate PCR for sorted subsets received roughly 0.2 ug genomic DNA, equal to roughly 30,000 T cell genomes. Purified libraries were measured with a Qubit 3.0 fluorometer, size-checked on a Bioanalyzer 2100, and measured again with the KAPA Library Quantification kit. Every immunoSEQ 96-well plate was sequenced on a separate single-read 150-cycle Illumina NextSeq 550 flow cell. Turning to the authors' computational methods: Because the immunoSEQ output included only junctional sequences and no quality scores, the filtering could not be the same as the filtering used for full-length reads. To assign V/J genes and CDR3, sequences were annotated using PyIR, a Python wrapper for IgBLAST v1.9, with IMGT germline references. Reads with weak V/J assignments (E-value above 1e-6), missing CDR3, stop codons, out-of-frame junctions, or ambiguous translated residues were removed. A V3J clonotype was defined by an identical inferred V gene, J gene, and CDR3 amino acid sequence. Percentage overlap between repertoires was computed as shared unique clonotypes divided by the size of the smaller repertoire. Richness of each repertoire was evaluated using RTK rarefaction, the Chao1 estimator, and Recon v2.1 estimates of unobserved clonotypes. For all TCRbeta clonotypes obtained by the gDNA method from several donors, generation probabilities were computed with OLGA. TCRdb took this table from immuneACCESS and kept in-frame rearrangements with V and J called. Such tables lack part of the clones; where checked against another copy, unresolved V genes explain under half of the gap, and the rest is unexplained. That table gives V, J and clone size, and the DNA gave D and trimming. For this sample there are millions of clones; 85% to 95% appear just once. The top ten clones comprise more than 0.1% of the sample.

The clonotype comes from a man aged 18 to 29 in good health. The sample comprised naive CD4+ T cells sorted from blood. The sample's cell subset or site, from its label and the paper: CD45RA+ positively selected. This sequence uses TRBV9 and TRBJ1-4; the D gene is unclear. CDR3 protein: CASSVGLGPSEKLFF. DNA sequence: TGTGCCAGCAGCGTAGGTCTTGGTCCAAGTGAAAAACTGTTTTTT.